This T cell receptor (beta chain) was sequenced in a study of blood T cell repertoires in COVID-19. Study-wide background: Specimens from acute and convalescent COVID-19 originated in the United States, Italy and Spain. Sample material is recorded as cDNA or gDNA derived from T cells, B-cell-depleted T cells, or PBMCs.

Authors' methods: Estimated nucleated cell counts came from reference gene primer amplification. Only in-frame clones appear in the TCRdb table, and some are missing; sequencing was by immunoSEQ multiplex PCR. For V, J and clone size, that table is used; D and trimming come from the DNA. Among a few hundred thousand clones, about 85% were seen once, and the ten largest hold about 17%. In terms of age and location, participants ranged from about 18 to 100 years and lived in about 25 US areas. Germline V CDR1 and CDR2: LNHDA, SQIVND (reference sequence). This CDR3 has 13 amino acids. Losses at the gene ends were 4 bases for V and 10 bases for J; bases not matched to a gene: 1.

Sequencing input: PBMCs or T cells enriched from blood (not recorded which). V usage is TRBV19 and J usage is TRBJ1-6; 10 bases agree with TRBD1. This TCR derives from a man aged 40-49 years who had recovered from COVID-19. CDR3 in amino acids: CASSTTGGSPLHF. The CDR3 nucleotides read TGTGCCAGTAGTACGACAGGGGGCTCACCCCTCCACTTT.